This T cell receptor (beta chain) derives from a study of blood T cell repertoires in COVID-19. Overall study context: The United States, Italy and Spain provided the acute and convalescent COVID-19 samples. In each case, the material was cDNA or gDNA derived from T cells, B-cell-depleted T cells, or PBMCs.

Authors' methods: Estimation of nucleated cell counts relied on the amplification of reference gene primers. Assay: immunoSEQ multiplex PCR; the TCRdb copy retains only in-frame clones and omits some. V and J calls and clone size come straight from that table; D and trimming were deduced from the DNA. Among a few hundred thousand clones listed, 80% to 90% were seen once. This receptor was obtained from a human donor in a cohort sampled during active COVID-19. Sequenced input: peripheral blood.

CDR3 loop: CATSRHRTSGIYNEQFF. The CDR3, as DNA: TGTGCCACCAGCAGACACAGAACTAGCGGGATCTACAATGAGCAGTTCTTC. The rearrangement uses TRBV15 and TRBJ2-1; the match to TRBD2 covers 10 bases. Germline values: CDR1 LNHNV, CDR2 YYDKDF (reference sequence). J gave up 3 bases and V 2 bases, and 7 bases lay outside the gene matches. This CDR3 has 17 residues.